Listed here are 21 T cell receptor beta chains from one sample, sequenced in a study of T-cell memory formation after mild COVID-19. TCRdb used MiXCR to reprocess the 5' RACE reads, holding one entry per CDR3 protein. The sample includes roughly 450,000 distinct CDR3 sequences, roughly 18% seen only once; the top ten take approximately 13%. The sample was PBMCs or a T cell subset sorted from them (not recorded which). These TCRs come from an adult woman who had mild COVID-19 (a few samples of this study predate the infection). Cell type and time point are not known.

The CDR3 nucleotides read TGTGCCAGCAGTTTCGCCGACAGGGGGAACTCACCCCTCCACTTT. This translates into CASSFADRGNSPLHF. This sequence joins TRBV12-3 or TRBV12-4 and TRBJ1-6; 9 positions agree with TRBD1. The CDR3 consists of 15 residues. V was pared by 3 bases and J by 10 bases, with 7 bases of the junction left unmatched.

With regard to this clonotype: Its ends do not fully match the called genes, so a read error is possible. This rearrangement joins TRBV4-2 to TRBJ2-7; TRBD2 aligns across 8 bases. This CDR3 comprises 16 residues. Germline V gene sequence: CDR1 LGHNA, CDR2 YNFKEQ. CDR3 bases: TGTGCCAGCAGCCAAGATTACGGGGGGGCTGGAAACGAGAAGTACTTC. Translated, it gives CASSQDYGGAGNEKYF.

The rearrangement links TRBV25-1 to TRBJ2-3; D may be TRBD1 or TRBD2 (5 bases each). Germline lookup yields CDR1 MGHDK and CDR2 SYGVNS. Trimming took off 7 bases at V and 1 base at J, with 24 bases between the two ends. This CDR3 contains 18 residues. The CDR3: CASTSKSQGTPGTDTQYF. CDR3 bases: TGTGCCAGCACCTCGAAAAGTCAAGGGACCCCAGGCACAGATACGCAGTATTTT.

The V call is TRBV27, the J call TRBJ2-7; D not resolved. CDR3 length: 13 residues. From germline, CDR1 is MNHEY and CDR2 SMNVEV (reference sequence). The V end lost 5 bases, the J end lost 3 bases, and 11 bases lay between the germline ends. The CDR3 sequence: CASSPGSFYEQYF. The CDR3 DNA reads TGTGCCAGCAGTCCCGGTTCCTTCTACGAGCAGTACTTC.

The sample holds a few counts of this clonotype. This chain joins TRBV5-1 and TRBJ1-1, with no clear D. The CDR3 has 15 residues. Trimming removed 3 bases from V and 0 bases from J, with 12 bases in between. Germline V lookup: CDR1 SGHRS, CDR2 YFSETQ. The CDR3 nucleotides read TGCGCCAGCAGCTCCGGCCAGGTCATGAACACTGAAGCTTTCTTT. As protein: CASSSGQVMNTEAFF. Filled out from reference TRBV5-1 and TRBJ1-1, the complete variable domain reads KAGVTQTPRYLIKTRGQQVTLSCSPISGHRSVSWYQQTPGQGLQFLFEYFSETQRNKGNFPGRFSGRQFSNSRSEMNVSTLELGDSALYLCASSSGQVMNTEAFFGQGTRLTVV.

The V and J genes are TRBV2 and TRBJ2-7; D gene uncertain. CDR1 and CDR2 (germline): SNHLY, FYNNEI. V dropped 3 bases and J dropped 7 bases, with 13 bases sitting between them. The CDR3 totals 13 residues. CDR3 DNA: TGTGCCAGCAGTGACCCTCGGTGGTTAGAGCAGTACTTC. Amino acids: CASSDPRWLEQYF.

The table lists this clonotype with many counts. The CDR3 reads CASSREDRETQYF. CDR3 sequence (DNA): TGTGCCAGCAGCCGGGAGGACCGGGAGACCCAGTACTTC. The chain is built from TRBV6-4 and TRBJ2-5, with 7 bases identical to TRBD2. The germline CDR1 and CDR2 sequences are MRHNA and SNTAGT. There are 13 residues in the CDR3. V shed 6 bases and J 5 bases; nucleotides not matched to a gene: 6.

This clonotype was observed at least ten times. The gene calls are TRBV3-1 and TRBJ1-3; D is uncertain. CDR1 is LGHDT and CDR2 is YNNKEL in the germline V gene (reference sequence). V shed 5 bases and J shed 0 bases, with 8 bases lying between them. The CDR3 consists of 14 residues. CDR3 sequence (DNA): TGTGCCAGCAGCAACGGGGTCTCTGGAAACACCATATATTTT. This gives the protein CASSNGVSGNTIYF.

The rearrangement uses TRBV12-3 or TRBV12-4 and TRBJ2-3; TRBD1 might be the D (7 bases). This CDR3 comprises 18 residues. Trimming took off 3 bases at V and 0 bases at J, with 19 bases between the two ends. The CDR3 protein is CASSFGGIGGGSTDTQYF. DNA of the CDR3: TGTGCCAGCAGTTTTGGGGGCATAGGAGGGGGCAGCACAGATACGCAGTATTTT.

In DNA form, the CDR3 reads TGCGCCAGCAGCCAGACGGGAGTTGGAAACACCGGGGAGCTGTTTTTT. Residues: CASSQTGVGNTGELFF. This chain joins TRBV4-3 and TRBJ2-2; D perhaps matches TRBD2 (6 bases). V lost 3 bases, J lost 2 bases, and 13 bases lay in between. Germline V CDR1 and CDR2: LGHNA, YSLEER. The CDR3 contains 16 residues.

This clonotype occurred a few times. The chain recombines TRBV24-1 with TRBJ1-1; the D gene is possibly TRBD1 (5 bases). The CDR3 totals 12 residues. The V gene's germline CDR1 is KGHDR and CDR2 SFDVKD. The V gene lost 5 bases and the J gene lost 8 bases, with 11 bases spanning the gap. CDR3: CATSGGSSEAFF. CDR3 coding DNA: TGTGCCACCAGTGGGGGCTCTAGCGAAGCTTTCTTT.

CDR3 loop: CATKTEYSNQPQHF. The CDR3 DNA reads as TGTGCCACGAAGACAGAGTATAGCAATCAGCCCCAGCATTTT. The chain combines TRBV10-3 with TRBJ1-5; D possibly corresponds to TRBD1 (5 bases). The CDR3 is 14 amino acids. Trimming took off 10 bases at V and 0 bases at J, with 13 bases between the two ends. CDR1 ENHRY and CDR2 SYGVKD come from the germline V gene.

The chain employs TRBV30 and TRBJ2-1; 8 positions match TRBD2. Germline-derived CDR1 and CDR2 are GTSNPN and SVGIG (reference sequence). CDR3 length: 15 amino acids. Trimming at V came to 4 bases and at J to 7 bases, leaving 12 bases not matched to a gene. The CDR3: CAWIGSGSRGNEQFF. The DNA of the CDR3 is TGTGCCTGGATAGGGAGCGGGAGCAGGGGTAATGAGCAGTTCTTC.

This clonotype was observed a handful of times. The chain recombines TRBV7-9 with TRBJ2-7; D may match TRBD1 or TRBD2 (6 bases each). V lost 2 bases and J 0 bases, leaving 20 bases between the germline ends. Germline V CDR1 and CDR2: SEHNR, FQNEAQ (reference sequence). This CDR3 has 18 residues. CDR3 amino acids: CASSLRRATGSYSYEQYF. The DNA of the CDR3 is TGTGCCAGCAGCTTAAGGAGGGCAACAGGGAGTTACTCCTACGAGCAGTACTTC. Supplemented by reference TRBV7-9 and TRBJ2-7, the full variable domain reads DTGVSQNPRHKITKRGQNVTFRCDPISEHNRLYWYRQTLGQGPEFLTYFQNEAQLEKSRLLSDRFSAERPKGSFSTLEIQRTEQGDSAMYLCASSLRRATGSYSYEQYFGPGTRLTVT.

The V call is TRBV6-5, the J call TRBJ2-1; D is ambiguous. CDR1 and CDR2 (germline): MNHEY, SVGAGI. The CDR3 covers 13 residues. Trimming removed 0 bases at V and 10 bases at J, with 10 bases between. In DNA, the CDR3 is TGTGCCAGCAGTTACTCACCTTGGGCAGAGCAGTTCTTC. This encodes CASSYSPWAEQFF.

The V gene is TRBV5-6, the J gene TRBJ2-5; D might be TRBD1 (5 bases). The CDR3 covers 17 residues. V was pared by 3 bases and J by 5 bases, with 23 bases between. Germline lookup yields CDR1 SGHDT and CDR2 YYEEEE. The CDR3 nucleotides read TGTGCCAGCAGCTCAAATAACCAGGGCGTCCTCCTGGAGACCCAGTACTTC. It is translated as CASSSNNQGVLLETQYF.

The rearrangement uses TRBV7-9 and TRBJ2-1, with TRBD2 matching over 12 bases. The CDR3 has 16 residues. In germline, CDR1 is SEHNR, CDR2 FQNEAQ (reference sequence). V shed 6 bases and J 5 bases; nucleotides not matched to a gene: 8. For the CDR3, the DNA is TGTGCCAGCAGTCGTAATCTAGCGGGGGGGAACAATGAGCAGTTCTTC. This encodes CASSRNLAGGNNEQFF.

This chain uses TRBV5-1 with TRBJ1-1; 9 positions agree with TRBD1. The CDR3 sequence is 17 residues long. V lost 4 bases, J lost 2 bases, and 12 bases stayed unmatched. Germline-derived CDR1 and CDR2 are SGHRS and YFSETQ. The CDR3 reads CASSTSGTGLSNTEAFF. The CDR3 coding sequence is TGCGCCAGCAGCACCTCCGGGACAGGGTTATCAAACACTGAAGCTTTCTTT.

The CDR3: CASSSYGQGQAFF. CDR3 DNA: TGTGCCAGCAGCTCATACGGACAGGGGCAAGCTTTCTTT. V gene TRBV9 combines with J gene TRBJ1-1, with 9 positions matching TRBD1. The CDR3 is 13 amino acids. The germline V gene encodes CDR1 SGDLS and CDR2 YYNGEE. Unmatched junction bases numbered 7, after V lost 4 bases and J lost 9 bases.

CDR3 in amino acids: CASSLALAGGPAVGELFF. CDR3 bases: TGCGCCAGCAGCTTGGCCCTAGCGGGAGGGCCAGCGGTCGGGGAGCTGTTTTTT. V gene TRBV5-1 combines with J gene TRBJ2-2; 12 bases are shared with TRBD2. The trim removed 0 bases at V and 7 bases at J, leaving 10 bases unmatched. The germline V gene has CDR1 SGHRS and CDR2 YFSETQ. The CDR3 totals 18 residues.

In this sample, this clonotype turned up a few times. V is TRBV5-1 and J is TRBJ2-1; 8 bases align to TRBD2. V was clipped by 4 bases and J by 7 bases; unmatched bases: 31. This CDR3 is 22 amino acids long. Germline V gene sequence: CDR1 SGHRS, CDR2 YFSETQ. The CDR3 loop is CASSPTALPLAPREVVKNEQFF. In nucleotides, the CDR3 is TGCGCCAGCAGCCCTACTGCGCTCCCACTAGCTCCGCGGGAGGTTGTGAAAAATGAGCAGTTCTTC.